This TCR beta chain was observed in a study of metastatic and nonmetastatic thyroid tumors. Study outcomes and limitations: Patients with malignant thyroid tumors reportedly had significantly higher TCR beta diversity than those with benign nodules, in blood and tumor.

Trimming removed 3 bases from V and 3 bases from J, with 15 bases in between. Germline CDR1 is LNHDA and CDR2 is SQIVND (reference sequence). The CDR3 totals 15 residues. Using MiXCR, TCRdb reanalyzed the PCR reads. Of around 23,000 clones in the sample, around 26% were seen once. Thyroid surgery was preceded by no treatment in any patient. This clone was counted only a few times. Its specificity is not known. The chain uses TRBV19 and TRBJ2-7; tentative D call: TRBD2 (6 bases). The sequenced material came from blood. The receptor was isolated from a male donor with papillary thyroid cancer or a benign thyroid nodule (not recorded which). Some clones in this sample may be carry-over from other donors' samples. Here the CDR3 DNA reads TGTGCCAGTAGTATTGGGGGGAATCCTCTCTACGAGCAGTACTTC. Translating gives CASSIGGNPLYEQYF.